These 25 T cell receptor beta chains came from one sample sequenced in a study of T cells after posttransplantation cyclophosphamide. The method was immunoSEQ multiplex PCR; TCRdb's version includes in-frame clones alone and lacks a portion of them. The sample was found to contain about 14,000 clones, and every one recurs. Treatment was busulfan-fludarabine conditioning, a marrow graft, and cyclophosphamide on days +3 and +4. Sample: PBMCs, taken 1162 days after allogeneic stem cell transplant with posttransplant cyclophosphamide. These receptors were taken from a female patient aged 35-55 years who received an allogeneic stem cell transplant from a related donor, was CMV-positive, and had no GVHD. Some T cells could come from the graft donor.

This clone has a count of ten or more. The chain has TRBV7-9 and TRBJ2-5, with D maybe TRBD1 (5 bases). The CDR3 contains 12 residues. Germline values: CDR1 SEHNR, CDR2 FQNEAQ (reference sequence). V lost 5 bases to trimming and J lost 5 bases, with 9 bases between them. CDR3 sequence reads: CASSQGFETQYF. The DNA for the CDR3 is TGTGCCAGCAGCCAGGGTTTCGAGACCCAGTACTTC.

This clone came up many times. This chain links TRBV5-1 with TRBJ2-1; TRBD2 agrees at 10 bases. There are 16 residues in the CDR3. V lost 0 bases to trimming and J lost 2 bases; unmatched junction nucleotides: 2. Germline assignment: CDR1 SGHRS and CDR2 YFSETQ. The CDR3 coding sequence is TGCGCCAGCAGCTTGGTAGCGGGGGGCCCCTACAATGAGCAGTTCTTC. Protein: CASSLVAGGPYNEQFF.

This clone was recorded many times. The CDR3 nucleotides read TGTGCCAGTAGTATGCGAGGGCCGGGGGCTTTCTTT. Translated, it gives CASSMRGPGAFF. This rearrangement joins TRBV19 to TRBJ1-1; D not certain. Trimming removed 3 bases from V and 11 bases from J, with 13 bases in between. Germline values: CDR1 LNHDA, CDR2 SQIVND (reference sequence). This CDR3 is 12 amino acids long.

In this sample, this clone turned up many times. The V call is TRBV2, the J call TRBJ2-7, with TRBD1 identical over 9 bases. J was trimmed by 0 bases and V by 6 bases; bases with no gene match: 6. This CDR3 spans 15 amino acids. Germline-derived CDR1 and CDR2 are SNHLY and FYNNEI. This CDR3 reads CASRKGQGISYEQYF. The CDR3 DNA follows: TGTGCCAGCAGAAAGGGACAGGGAATCTCCTACGAGCAGTACTTC.

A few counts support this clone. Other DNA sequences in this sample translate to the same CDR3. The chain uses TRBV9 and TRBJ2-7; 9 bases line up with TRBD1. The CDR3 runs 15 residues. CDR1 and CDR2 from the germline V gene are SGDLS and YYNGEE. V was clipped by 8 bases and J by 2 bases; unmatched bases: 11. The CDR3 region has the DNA TGTGCCAGTTTTTTCGGACAGGGGACGGCCTACGAGCAGTACTTC. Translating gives CASFFGQGTAYEQYF.

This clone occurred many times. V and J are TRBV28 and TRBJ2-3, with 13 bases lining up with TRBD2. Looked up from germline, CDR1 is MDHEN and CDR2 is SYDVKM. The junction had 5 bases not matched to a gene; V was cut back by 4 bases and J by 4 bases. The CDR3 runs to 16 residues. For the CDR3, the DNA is TGTGCCAGCAGTTCGTGGACTAGCGGGGGTGCAGATACGCAGTATTTT. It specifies CASSSWTSGGADTQYF.

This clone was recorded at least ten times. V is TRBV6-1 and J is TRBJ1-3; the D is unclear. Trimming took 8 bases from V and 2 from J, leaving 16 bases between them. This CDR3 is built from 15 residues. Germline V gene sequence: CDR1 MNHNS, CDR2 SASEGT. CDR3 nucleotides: TGTGCCAGCTCGGGGTGGCCCGGGACTGGAAACACCATATATTTT. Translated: CASSGWPGTGNTIYF.

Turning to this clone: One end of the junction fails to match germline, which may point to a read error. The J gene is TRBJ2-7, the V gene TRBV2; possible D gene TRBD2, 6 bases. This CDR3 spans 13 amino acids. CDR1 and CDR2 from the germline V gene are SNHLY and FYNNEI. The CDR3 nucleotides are TGTGCCAGCAGTGATCCGACTAGTAGAGGGGCTGACTTC. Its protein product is CASSDPTSRGADF.

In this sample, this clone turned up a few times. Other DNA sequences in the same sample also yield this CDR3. The CDR3 is CASSFRQGTAYEQYF. DNA for the CDR3: TGTGCCAGCAGTTTCAGACAGGGGACGGCCTACGAGCAGTACTTC. V is TRBV9 and J is TRBJ2-7; 8 positions match TRBD1. Germline trimming cut 5 bases from V and 2 bases from J; bases unmatched to any gene: 9. Per germline, CDR1 SGDLS and CDR2 YYNGEE. The CDR3 loop spans 15 amino acids.

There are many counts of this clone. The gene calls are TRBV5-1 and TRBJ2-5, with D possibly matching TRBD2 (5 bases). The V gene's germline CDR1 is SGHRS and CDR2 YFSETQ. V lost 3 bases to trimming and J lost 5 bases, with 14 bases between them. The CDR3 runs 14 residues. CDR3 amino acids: CASSSGVYSETQYF. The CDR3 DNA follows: TGCGCCAGCAGCTCCGGGGTGTATTCCGAGACCCAGTACTTC.

This chain's CDR3 is CASSVGTEAYEQYF. The CDR3 DNA reads as TGTGCCAGCAGCGTAGGAACTGAAGCCTACGAGCAGTACTTC. This rearrangement joins TRBV9 to TRBJ2-7; no firm D call. Germline V CDR1 and CDR2: SGDLS, YYNGEE. Trimming shortened V by 0 bases and J by 2 bases, and 9 bases separated the two germline ends. CDR3 size: 14 residues.

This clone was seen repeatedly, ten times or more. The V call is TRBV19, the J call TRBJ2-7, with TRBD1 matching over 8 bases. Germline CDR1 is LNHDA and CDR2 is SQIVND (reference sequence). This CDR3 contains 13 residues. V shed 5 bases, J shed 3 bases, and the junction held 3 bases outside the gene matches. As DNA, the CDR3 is TGTGCCAGTAGTGCAGGACAGGGCTACGAGCAGTACTTC. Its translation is CASSAGQGYEQYF.

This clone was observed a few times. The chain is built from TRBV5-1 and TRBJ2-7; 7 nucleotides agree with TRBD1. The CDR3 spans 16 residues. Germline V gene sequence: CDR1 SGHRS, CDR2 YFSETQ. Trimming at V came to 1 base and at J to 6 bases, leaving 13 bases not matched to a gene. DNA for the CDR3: TGCGCCAGCAGCTTGACAGGGACAGCCCTTCGGGGCGAGCAGTACTTC. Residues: CASSLTGTALRGEQYF.

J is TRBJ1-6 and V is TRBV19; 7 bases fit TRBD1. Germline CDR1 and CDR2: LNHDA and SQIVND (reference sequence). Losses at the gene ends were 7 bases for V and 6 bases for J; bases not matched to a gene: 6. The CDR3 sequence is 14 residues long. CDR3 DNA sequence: TGTGCCAGTACCATCACAGGGGTTAATTCACCCCTCCACTTT. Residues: CASTITGVNSPLHF.

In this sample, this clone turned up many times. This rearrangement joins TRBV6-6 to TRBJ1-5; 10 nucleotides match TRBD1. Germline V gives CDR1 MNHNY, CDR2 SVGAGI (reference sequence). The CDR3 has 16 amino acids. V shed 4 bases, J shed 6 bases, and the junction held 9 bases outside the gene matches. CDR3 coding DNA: TGTGCCAGCAGTTCCGTAGACAGGGGGCTAGGTCAGCCCCAGCATTTT. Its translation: CASSSVDRGLGQPQHF.

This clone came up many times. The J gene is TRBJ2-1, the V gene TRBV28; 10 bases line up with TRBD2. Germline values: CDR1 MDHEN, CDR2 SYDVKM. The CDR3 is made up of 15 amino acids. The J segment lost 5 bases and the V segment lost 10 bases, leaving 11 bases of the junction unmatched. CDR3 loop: CATTPLAGAHNEQFF. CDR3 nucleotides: TGTGCCACCACCCCCCTAGCGGGGGCCCACAATGAGCAGTTCTTC.

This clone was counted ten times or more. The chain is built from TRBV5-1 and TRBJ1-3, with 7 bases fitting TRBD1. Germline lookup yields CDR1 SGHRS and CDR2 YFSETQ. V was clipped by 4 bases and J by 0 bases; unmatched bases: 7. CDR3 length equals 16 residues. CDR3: CASSPGQFSSGNTIYF. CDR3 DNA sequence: TGCGCCAGCAGCCCGGGACAGTTCAGCTCTGGAAACACCATATATTTT.

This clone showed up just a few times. CDR3: CASNTANYGYTF. The CDR3 bases are TGTGCCAGCAATACAGCAAACTATGGCTACACCTTC. The genes are TRBV6-6 and TRBJ1-2; D unclear. This CDR3 region has 12 residues. V lost 7 bases to trimming and J lost 2 bases, with 8 bases between them. Germline lookup yields CDR1 MNHNY and CDR2 SVGAGI (reference sequence).

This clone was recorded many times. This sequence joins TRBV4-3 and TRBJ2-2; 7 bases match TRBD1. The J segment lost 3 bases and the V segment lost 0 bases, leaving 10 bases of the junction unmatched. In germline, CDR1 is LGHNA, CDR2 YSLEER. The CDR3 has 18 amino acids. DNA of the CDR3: TGCGCCAGCAGCCAAGACGTGGGGTACACAGGGGACACCGGGGAGCTGTTTTTT. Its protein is CASSQDVGYTGDTGELFF.

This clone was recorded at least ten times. The CDR3 DNA follows: TGTGCCAGCAGCTTAGACAGGGGGACCTATGTTAACTATGGCTACACCTTC. Its translation: CASSLDRGTYVNYGYTF. The V and J genes are TRBV5-8 and TRBJ1-2; 9 bases match TRBD1. The CDR3 covers 17 residues. Per germline, CDR1 SGHTS and CDR2 YDEGEE. The junction had 9 bases not matched to a gene; V was cut back by 2 bases and J by 1 base.

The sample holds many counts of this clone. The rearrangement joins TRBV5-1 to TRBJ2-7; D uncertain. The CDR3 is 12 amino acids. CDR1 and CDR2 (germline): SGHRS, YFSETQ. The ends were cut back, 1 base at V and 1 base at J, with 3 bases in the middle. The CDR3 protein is CASSLTSYEQYF. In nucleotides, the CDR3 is TGCGCCAGCAGCTTGACATCCTACGAGCAGTACTTC.

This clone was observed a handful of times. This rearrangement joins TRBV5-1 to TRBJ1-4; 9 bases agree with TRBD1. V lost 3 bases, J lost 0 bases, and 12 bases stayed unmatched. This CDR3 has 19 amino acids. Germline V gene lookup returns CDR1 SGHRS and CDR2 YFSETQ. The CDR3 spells CASSSGTGFPPATNEKLFF. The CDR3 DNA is TGCGCCAGCAGCTCGGGGACAGGGTTTCCGCCAGCAACTAATGAAAAACTGTTTTTT.

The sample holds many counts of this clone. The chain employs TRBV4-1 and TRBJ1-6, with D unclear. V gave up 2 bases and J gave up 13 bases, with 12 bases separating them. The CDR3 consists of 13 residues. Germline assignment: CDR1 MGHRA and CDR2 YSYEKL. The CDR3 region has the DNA TGCGCCAGCAGCCAACTCGGCGGGATTCCCCTCCACTTT. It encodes CASSQLGGIPLHF.

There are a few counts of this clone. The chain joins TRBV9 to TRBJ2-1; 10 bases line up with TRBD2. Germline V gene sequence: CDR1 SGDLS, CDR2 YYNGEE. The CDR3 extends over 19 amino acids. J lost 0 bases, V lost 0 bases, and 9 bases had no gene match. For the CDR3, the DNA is TGTGCCAGCAGCGTAGTTCCAGCGGGGGGGCGGAGCTCCTACAATGAGCAGTTCTTC. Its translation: CASSVVPAGGRSSYNEQFF.

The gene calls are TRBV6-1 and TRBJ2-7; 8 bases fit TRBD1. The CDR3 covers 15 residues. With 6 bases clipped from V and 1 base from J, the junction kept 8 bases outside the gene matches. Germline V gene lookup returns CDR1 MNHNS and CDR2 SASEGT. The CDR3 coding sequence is TGTGCCAGCAGACTACGGACAGGGCAGTCCTACGAGCAGTACTTC. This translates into CASRLRTGQSYEQYF.